This is a list of T cell receptor beta chains from one sample in a study of blood T cells in healthy people across ages. TCRdb analysed the 5' RACE reads with MiXCR anew, one entry per CDR3 protein. The sample lists 1.5 million to 1.9 million distinct CDR3 sequences; about 42% were seen once. The sequencing input was blood. These receptors all stem from a woman in her late teens or twenties in good health. Both conserved end residues are part of each CDR3. Each record gives: CDR3 protein, J gene, D gene, V gene. The D gene is left open where the match is weak.

CDR3: CASSHRKDTEAFF
J: TRBJ1-1
D: NA
V: TRBV11-3

CDR3: CAGSQENRRNYGYTF
J: TRBJ1-2
D: NA
V: TRBV4-3

CDR3: CAWSPKNYGYTF
J: TRBJ1-2
D: NA
V: TRBV30

CDR3: CASSVEFVSYNEQYF
J: TRBJ2-7
D: NA
V: TRBV9

CDR3: CASSPPNPGSYEQYF
J: TRBJ2-7
D: NA
V: TRBV12-3/TRBV12-4

CDR3: CATEDSENTEAFF
J: TRBJ1-1
D: NA
V: TRBV6-2/TRBV6-3

CDR3: CASSAAGVGYNEQFF
J: TRBJ2-1
D: TRBD2
V: TRBV27

CDR3: CASTNLAGPLNTEAFF
J: TRBJ1-1
D: NA
V: TRBV9

CDR3: CASSLFSGVSNQPQHF
J: TRBJ1-5
D: NA
V: TRBV28

CDR3: CATSGPQEQFF
J: TRBJ2-1
D: NA
V: TRBV15

CDR3: CATSTNWDTQYF
J: TRBJ2-3
D: NA
V: TRBV15

CDR3: CSVVVTGVSYEQYF
J: TRBJ2-7
D: TRBD1
V: TRBV29-1

CDR3: CASSLAVEQYF
J: TRBJ2-4
D: NA
V: TRBV12-3/TRBV12-4

CDR3: CASSTGTGPGELFF
J: TRBJ2-2
D: TRBD1
V: TRBV7-7

CDR3: CASSPFTGLNNSPLHF
J: TRBJ1-6
D: NA
V: TRBV7-9

CDR3: CAISIYPGTSGKGNEQFF
J: TRBJ2-1
D: TRBD2
V: TRBV10-3

CDR3: CASSLSLAGPETQYF
J: TRBJ2-5
D: TRBD2
V: TRBV5-1

CDR3: CASSSTGREGGVETQYF
J: NA
D: TRBD2
V: TRBV27

CDR3: CASGVGWLNTGELFF
J: TRBJ2-2
D: NA
V: TRBV9

CDR3: CASSLSNTGELFF
J: TRBJ2-2
D: NA
V: TRBV27

CDR3: CASSKLQGPTIEQFF
J: TRBJ2-1
D: NA
V: TRBV7-2

CDR3: CSAIRTSGRSDEQYF
J: NA
D: TRBD2
V: TRBV20-1

CDR3: CASIPKGANTGELFF
J: TRBJ2-2
D: TRBD1
V: TRBV7-6

CDR3: CASRRQGPTYGYTF
J: TRBJ1-2
D: TRBD1
V: TRBV2

CDR3: CASSTPGHPYEQYF
J: TRBJ2-7
D: NA
V: TRBV6-1

CDR3: CASSSVEGSYEQYF
J: TRBJ2-7
D: NA
V: TRBV12-3/TRBV12-4

CDR3: CASEGGRSDTQYF
J: TRBJ2-3
D: NA
V: TRBV7-2

CDR3: CASSLWTILVTDTQYF
J: TRBJ2-3
D: NA
V: TRBV7-2